The rows below give T cell receptor beta chains drawn from one sample of a study of CD8 T cells in ankylosing spondylitis. In TCRdb, the 5' RACE reads were re-called with MiXCR into one record per CDR3 protein. The sample carries around 160,000 distinct CDR3 sequences, about 9.9% recorded once. Sequencing was done on a sample of blood, either unsorted or a sorted T cell fraction (not recorded which). The receptors come from a male donor with ankylosing spondylitis or in good health (not recorded which). The CDR3 runs from the conserved cysteine through the conserved F or W. Each record gives: V gene, J gene, clone size, D gene, CDR3 protein, CDR3 DNA. The D gene is left open where the match is weak. Where a row states a size, it is once, few, many or the class of an expanded clone; other rows omit it.

TRBV12-3/TRBV12-4,TRBJ1-4,.,.,CASSVDRGRSEKLFF,TGTGCCAGCAGTGTCGATAGGGGGAGAAGTGAAAAACTGTTTTTT
TRBV12-3/TRBV12-4,TRBJ1-5,many,TRBD1,CASSPGTGRSNQPQHF,TGTGCCAGCAGTCCCGGGACAGGGCGAAGCAATCAGCCCCAGCATTTT
TRBV11-1,TRBJ2-5,once,.,CASSLTWGGTGYQETQYF,TGTGCCAGCAGCTTAACGTGGGGCGGGACCGGGTACCAAGAGACCCAGTACTTC
TRBV12-3/TRBV12-4,TRBJ2-1,many,TRBD2,CASEREGPRTYNEQFF,TGTGCCAGCGAGCGGGAGGGCCCGAGGACCTACAATGAGCAGTTCTTC
TRBV12-3/TRBV12-4,TRBJ2-6,many,TRBD1,CASSLRVFLGQGGVQGSGANVLTF,TGTGCCAGCAGTTTAAGAGTTTTTTTGGGACAGGGAGGGGTCCAGGGTTCTGGGGCCAACGTCCTGACTTTC
TRBV7-2,TRBJ1-5,many,.,CASSLSNSNQPQHF,TGTGCCAGCAGCTTATCTAATAGCAATCAGCCCCAGCATTTT
TRBV11-3,TRBJ2-5,.,TRBD2,CASSHRGGRQETQYF,TGTGCCAGCAGTCATCGGGGGGGCCGGCAAGAGACCCAGTACTTC
TRBV24-1,TRBJ2-3,many,.,CATSDLTGDTQYF,TGTGCCACCAGTGATTTAACCGGAGATACGCAGTATTTT
TRBV6-5,TRBJ1-1,many,.,CASSYYRVNTEAFF,TGTGCCAGCAGTTACTACAGGGTGAACACTGAAGCTTTCTTT
TRBV20-1,TRBJ2-3,many,.,CSARPRWAGRTDTQYF,TGCAGTGCTAGACCCCGCTGGGCGGGACGCACAGATACGCAGTATTTT
TRBV20-1,TRBJ2-3,.,TRBD2,CSAPSGGRGFADTQYF,TGCAGTGCTCCATCCGGCGGGCGGGGGTTTGCAGATACGCAGTATTTT
TRBV12-3/TRBV12-4,TRBJ1-6,many,.,CASSLGESSPLHF,TGTGCCAGCAGTTTAGGGGAAAGTTCACCCCTCCACTTT
TRBV15,TRBJ1-1,many,.,CATSRETRRVPEAFF,TGTGCCACCAGCAGAGAAACCAGGAGAGTGCCTGAAGCTTTCTTT
TRBV25-1,TRBJ2-3,many,.,CASRRTEFGTDTQYF,TGTGCCAGCAGAAGGACTGAATTCGGCACAGATACGCAGTATTTT
TRBV29-1,TRBJ1-1,.,TRBD1,CSGRTGAPEAFF,TGCAGCGGGAGAACAGGGGCCCCTGAAGCTTTCTTT
TRBV20-1,TRBJ2-1,many,TRBD2,CSAPEAGTYNEQFF,TGCAGTGCCCCGGAAGCGGGGACCTACAATGAGCAGTTCTTC
TRBV5-1,TRBJ1-2,few,TRBD1,CASSFDRASGYTF,TGCGCCAGCAGCTTCGACAGGGCGAGTGGCTACACCTTC
TRBV4-1,TRBJ2-3,many,.,CASSQDGTSTDTQYF,TGCGCCAGCAGCCAAGATGGGACTAGCACAGATACGCAGTATTTT
TRBV29-1,TRBJ2-1,many,.,CSGGLTVGAQGNEQFF,TGCAGCGGGGGGCTGACAGTGGGGGCGCAAGGTAATGAGCAGTTCTTC
TRBV5-1,TRBJ2-3,.,.,CASSIQGDRTDTQYF,TGCGCCAGCAGCATCCAAGGGGACCGCACAGATACGCAGTATTTT
TRBV29-1,TRBJ1-5,few,.,CSARTGEDQPQHF,TGCAGCGCGCGGACTGGCGAGGATCAGCCCCAGCATTTT
TRBV10-3,TRBJ2-4,many,.,CAISESNPPPQYF,TGTGCCATCAGTGAGTCGAATCCTCCACCCCAGTACTTC
TRBV20-1,TRBJ2-1,.,.,CSARVGRNNEQFF,TGCAGTGCTAGAGTCGGGAGAAACAATGAGCAGTTCTTC
TRBV5-1,TRBJ2-7,many,.,CASSAALGPEQYF,TGCGCCAGCAGCGCTGCCCTAGGTCCAGAGCAGTACTTC
TRBV29-1,TRBJ1-5,few,TRBD1,CSVDGTDNQPQHF,TGCAGCGTTGACGGGACAGACAATCAGCCCCAGCATTTT
TRBV7-8,TRBJ2-7,many,TRBD1,CASSWDRRNYEQYF,TGTGCCAGCAGCTGGGACAGACGAAACTACGAGCAGTACTTC
TRBV18,TRBJ1-1,.,.,CASSPNSGLLGTEAFF,TGTGCCAGCTCACCAAATTCTGGGTTGCTAGGCACTGAAGCTTTCTTT
TRBV12-3/TRBV12-4,TRBJ1-6,many,TRBD1,CASSWTGGNSPLHF,TGTGCCAGCAGTTGGACAGGGGGCAATTCACCCCTCCACTTT
TRBV5-1,TRBJ2-1,.,TRBD1,CASSLEGQGYNEQFF,TGCGCCAGCAGCTTGGAGGGACAGGGGTACAATGAGCAGTTCTTC
TRBV5-1,TRBJ1-4,many,.,CASSLEIGLSNEKLFF,TGCGCCAGCAGCTTGGAGATCGGGCTCTCTAATGAAAAACTGTTTTTT
TRBV20-1,TRBJ1-2,many,TRBD1,CSARDRGYGYTF,TGCAGTGCTCGGGACAGGGGCTATGGCTACACCTTC
TRBV29-1,TRBJ2-3,many,.,CSVDGKRTNPPDTQYF,TGCAGCGTTGACGGGAAGCGGACCAACCCGCCGGATACGCAGTATTTT
TRBV5-1,TRBJ2-6,many,.,CASSLSSGANVLTF,TGCGCCAGCAGCTTATCGTCCGGGGCCAACGTCCTGACTTTC
TRBV20-1,TRBJ2-5,.,.,CSAPPSWKDEETQYF,TGCAGTGCTCCCCCCAGTTGGAAGGACGAAGAGACCCAGTACTTC
TRBV5-1,TRBJ2-7,.,TRBD2,CASSLSGGAESYEQYF,TGCGCCAGCAGCTTGAGCGGGGGGGCCGAATCCTACGAGCAGTACTTC
TRBV6-2/TRBV6-3,TRBJ1-2,many,.,CASSTDGANYGYTF,TGTGCCAGCAGTACGGACGGAGCTAACTATGGCTACACCTTC
TRBV19,TRBJ2-2,few,.,CASSIDWGVAGELFF,TGTGCCAGTAGTATAGACTGGGGTGTCGCCGGGGAGCTGTTTTTT
TRBV11-2,TRBJ1-6,many,.,CASSLGWTPNSPLHF,TGTGCCAGCAGCTTAGGATGGACCCCCAATTCACCCCTCCACTTT
TRBV12-3/TRBV12-4,TRBJ2-2,many,TRBD2,CASSTGLAGGVTGELFF,TGTGCCAGCAGTACGGGACTAGCGGGGGGGGTCACCGGGGAGCTGTTTTTT
TRBV11-2,TRBJ2-1,few,TRBD2,CASSLGGTSGSGNEQFF,TGTGCCAGCAGCTTAGGAGGGACTAGCGGGAGCGGGAATGAGCAGTTCTTC
TRBV20-1,TRBJ1-1,many,.,CSATAPGLNTEAFF,TGCAGTGCTACTGCCCCGGGACTTAACACTGAAGCTTTCTTT
TRBV7-2,TRBJ2-6,many,.,CASSLSDENVLTF,TGTGCCAGCAGCTTATCGGATGAGAACGTCCTGACTTTC
TRBV9,TRBJ1-2,many,TRBD1,CASSFTGGVSGYTF,TGTGCCAGCAGCTTTACAGGGGGCGTTAGTGGCTACACCTTC
TRBV20-1,TRBJ1-5,many,.,CSARDVDRGIVSNQPQHF,TGCAGTGCTAGAGATGTGGACAGAGGGATCGTAAGCAATCAGCCCCAGCATTTT
TRBV15,TRBJ2-2,many,.,CATSRAGTFNTGELFF,TGTGCCACCAGCAGGGCCGGGACCTTCAACACCGGGGAGCTGTTTTTT
TRBV10-3,TRBJ2-7,.,.,CAIPPSGRALTSYEQCF,TGTGCCATCCCTCCCTCGGGCAGGGCTTTGACTTCCTACGAGCAGTGCTTC
TRBV20-1,TRBJ2-1,few,TRBD1,CSARATGGTYNEQFF,TGCAGTGCTAGAGCGACAGGGGGTACCTACAATGAGCAGTTCTTC
TRBV19,TRBJ2-3,.,.,CASSIRGTGAATDTQYF,TGTGCCAGTAGTATACGAGGGACCGGGGCCGCAACAGATACGCAGTATTTT
TRBV7-9,TRBJ2-7,.,TRBD1,CASSFAGTGGSYEQYF,TGTGCCAGCAGCTTTGCCGGGACAGGGGGCTCCTACGAGCAGTACTTC